The sequence of this T cell receptor (beta chain) was determined in a study of T cells in Graves' hyperthyroidism and ophthalmopathy. From germline, CDR1 is LNHDA and CDR2 SQIVND (reference sequence). Trimming stripped 0 bases from V and 4 bases from J, with 14 bases between. CDR3 length: 16 amino acids. RNA transcripts were the template for amplifying TCR beta CDR3 regions. HTBI primers were used for first-round RT-PCR of the TCR CDR3. Each CDR3 protein is one row after TCRdb ran MiXCR on the multiplex PCR reads. The sample includes some 360,000 distinct CDR3 sequences, approximately 15% seen only once; the top ten take roughly 11%. Participants, patients aged 18 to 65, had newly diagnosed hyperthyroidism with a duration under 2 months. Out of approximately 10 ml of fresh peripheral blood came the PBMCs.

This sequence joins TRBV19 and TRBJ2-3; perhaps TRBD1 as D (5 bases). This receptor was obtained from an older woman with Graves' hyperthyroidism. Sequencing was performed on blood. Here the CDR3 reads CASSIDGQGLPDTQYF. The CDR3 coding sequence is TGTGCCAGTAGTATAGATGGCCAGGGTTTGCCAGATACGCAGTATTTT.